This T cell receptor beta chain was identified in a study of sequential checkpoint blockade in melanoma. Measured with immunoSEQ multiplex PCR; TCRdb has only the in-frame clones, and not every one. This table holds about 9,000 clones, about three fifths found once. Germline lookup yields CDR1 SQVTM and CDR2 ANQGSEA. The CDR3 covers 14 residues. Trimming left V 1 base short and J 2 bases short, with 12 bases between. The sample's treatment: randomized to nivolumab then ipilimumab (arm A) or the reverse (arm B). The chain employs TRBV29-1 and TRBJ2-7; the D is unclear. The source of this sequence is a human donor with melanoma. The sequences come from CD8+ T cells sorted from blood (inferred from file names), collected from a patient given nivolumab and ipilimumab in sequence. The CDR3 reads CSVEVGASPYEQYF. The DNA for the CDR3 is TGCAGCGTTGAAGTGGGCGCCAGCCCCTACGAGCAGTACTTC.